A single sample gave rise to the 29 T cell receptor beta chains below, sequenced in a study of T cell changes during pregnancy in multiple sclerosis. Sequencing used immunoSEQ multiplex PCR; TCRdb keeps in-frame clones, though not all of them. Counted here are 30,000 to 35,000 clones, 87% occurring once; the ten biggest clones make up roughly 9.7%. The sample in question was CD8+ T cells from peripheral blood mononuclear cells, obtained in the first trimester of pregnancy. All receptors derive from a female donor with multiple sclerosis, enrolled in a pregnancy study.

The V and J genes are TRBV6-6 and TRBJ1-1, with 8 bases identical to TRBD1. Germline CDR1 is MNHNY and CDR2 is SVGAGI (reference sequence). Trimming took 1 base from V and 0 from J; bases not matched to a gene: 4. This CDR3 is 16 amino acids long. DNA of the CDR3: TGTGCCAGCAGTTACTGGACAGGGCGGATGAACACTGAAGCTTTCTTT. Residues: CASSYWTGRMNTEAFF.

This chain connects TRBV2 to TRBJ1-6; 8 bases match TRBD1. With 3 bases clipped from V and 7 bases from J, the junction kept 5 bases outside the gene matches. Germline V lookup: CDR1 SNHLY, CDR2 FYNNEI. CDR3 size: 15 residues. CDR3 amino acids: CASSDGRTGNSPLHF. The CDR3, as DNA: TGTGCCAGCAGTGACGGGAGGACAGGGAATTCACCCCTCCACTTT.

J is TRBJ1-5 and V is TRBV2; D uncertain. The V gene's germline CDR1 is SNHLY and CDR2 FYNNEI. V lost 6 bases to trimming and J lost 6 bases, with 21 bases between them. This CDR3 has 16 amino acids. This CDR3 reads CASRPPGVGLSQPQHF. For the CDR3, the DNA is TGTGCCAGCAGGCCCCCGGGAGTGGGGTTGAGTCAGCCCCAGCATTTT.

V gene TRBV5-1 combines with J gene TRBJ2-7, with D possibly matching TRBD2 (5 bases). Trimming shortened V by 6 bases and J by 1 base, and 11 bases separated the two germline ends. The V gene's germline CDR1 is SGHRS and CDR2 YFSETQ. The length of the CDR3 is 13 residues. This CDR3 is CASTGSESYEQYF. CDR3 DNA sequence: TGCGCCAGCACCGGTAGCGAGTCCTACGAGCAGTACTTC.

The V and J genes are TRBV28 and TRBJ2-7, with 8 positions matching TRBD2. The germline CDR1 and CDR2 sequences are MDHEN and SYDVKM. This CDR3 is 16 amino acids long. With 2 bases clipped from V and 7 bases from J, the junction kept 13 bases outside the gene matches. This chain's CDR3 is CASSLTRYLAGDEQYF. CDR3 bases: TGTGCCAGCAGTTTAACCCGGTATCTAGCGGGCGATGAGCAGTACTTC.

This chain joins TRBV2 and TRBJ2-7; 9 bases match TRBD2. Germline assignment: CDR1 SNHLY and CDR2 FYNNEI. The V segment lost 0 bases and the J segment 4 bases; nucleotides outside the gene matches: 19. The CDR3 runs to 20 residues. CDR3 DNA sequence: TGTGCCAGCAGTGAAGCGCTTCTCTGGCGGGAGGGTTTTAGGGGGTACGAGCAGTACTTC. Its translation: CASSEALLWREGFRGYEQYF.

This clone appeared once. This chain connects TRBV27 to TRBJ1-2; 7 bases map to TRBD1. This CDR3 contains 14 residues. V lost 4 bases to trimming and J lost 4 bases; unmatched junction nucleotides: 6. CDR1 is MNHEY and CDR2 is SMNVEV in the germline V gene (reference sequence). The chain's CDR3 is CASSSTGVGYGYTF. CDR3 sequence (DNA): TGTGCCAGCAGTTCCACAGGGGTCGGCTATGGCTACACCTTC.

The chain has TRBV6-6 and TRBJ2-3, with 10 nucleotides matching TRBD1. The V gene's germline CDR1 is MNHNY and CDR2 SVGAGI (reference sequence). This CDR3 has 15 residues. With V trimmed by 5 bases and J by 5 bases, 7 bases remained unmatched. Written as DNA, the CDR3 is TGTGCCAGCAGTGCGACAGGGGGCGAAGGAGATACGCAGTATTTT. It encodes CASSATGGEGDTQYF.

The chain has TRBV27 and TRBJ1-2, with a possible D match to TRBD1 (6 bases). The V and J ends lost 5 bases and 4 bases respectively, with 14 bases between them. Germline V gene lookup returns CDR1 MNHEY and CDR2 SMNVEV (reference sequence). This CDR3 contains 14 residues. In DNA form, the CDR3 reads TGTGCCAGCAGTCCTCGGGAAGGGGGCTATGGCTACACCTTC. Its protein product is CASSPREGGYGYTF.

The rearrangement links TRBV12-5 to TRBJ2-3; D unclear. CDR3 length equals 15 residues. Looked up from germline, CDR1 is LGHNT and CDR2 is FRNRAP. Trimming took off 3 bases at V and 4 bases at J, with 14 bases between the two ends. The CDR3 here is CASGFRSASADTQYF. The CDR3 DNA follows: TGTGCTAGTGGTTTTAGGAGCGCGAGCGCAGATACGCAGTATTTT.

The CDR3 region has the DNA TGTGCCAGCAGCTCTGCAGGGGGCACTGAAGCTTTCTTT. Translation gives CASSSAGGTEAFF. V is TRBV5-5 and J is TRBJ1-1; the match to TRBD1 covers 7 bases. The CDR3 spans 13 residues. With 3 bases clipped from V and 4 bases from J, the junction kept 3 bases outside the gene matches. Per germline, CDR1 SGHKS and CDR2 YYEKEE (reference sequence).

The chain uses TRBV5-4 and TRBJ2-3; unclear D gene. V was clipped by 2 bases and J by 4 bases, with 5 bases between them. CDR1 and CDR2 (germline): SGHNT, YYREEE (reference sequence). The length of the CDR3 is 12 residues. CDR3 bases: TGTGCCAGCAGCTTATATGCAGATACGCAGTATTTT. This sequence encodes CASSLYADTQYF.

V is TRBV5-3 and J is TRBJ1-2; 9 nucleotides agree with TRBD1. TRBV5-3 is an ORF; its function is uncertain. The CDR3 is 15 amino acids. After removal of 3 bases from V and 4 bases from J, the junction contained 7 bases not matched to a gene. The CDR3 nucleotides are TGTGCCAGAAGCTCCCCGGGACAGGGACGCTATGGCTACACCTTC. Its protein product is CARSSPGQGRYGYTF.

This clone was detected many times. Other DNA variants within this sample encode the same CDR3. V usage is TRBV5-1 and J usage is TRBJ2-7, with 7 bases matching TRBD2. CDR3 length: 18 residues. Germline V CDR1 and CDR2: SGHRS, YFSETQ. The ends lost 0 bases at V and 0 bases at J; junction bases unmatched: 12. CDR3 sequence reads: CASSLVGGRAGDSYEQYF. CDR3 bases: TGCGCCAGCAGCTTGGTCGGGGGTCGGGCGGGAGACTCCTACGAGCAGTACTTC.

The genes are TRBV30 and TRBJ1-1, with TRBD1 matching 9 bases. The CDR3 length is 13 residues. The germline CDR1 and CDR2 sequences are GTSNPN and SVGIG (reference sequence). V dropped 3 bases and J dropped 10; count of bases not matched to a gene: 9. This CDR3 reads CAWRTTGGGVAFF. The CDR3 DNA sequence: TGTGCCTGGAGGACCACAGGGGGCGGGGTAGCTTTCTTT.

The chain couples TRBV6-1 to TRBJ1-3; TRBD1 is a possible D gene (6 bases). Trimming pared 8 bases from V and 1 base from J, leaving 15 bases between. Germline V gene data show CDR1 as MNHNS and CDR2 as SASEGT. The CDR3 has 15 amino acids. CDR3 nucleotide sequence: TGTGCCAGCGAATTTGAACAGGGATCTGGAAACACCATATATTTT. This encodes CASEFEQGSGNTIYF.

This rearrangement joins TRBV7-9 to TRBJ2-5; 13 nucleotides line up with TRBD2. This CDR3 region has 15 residues. Germline CDR1 and CDR2: SEHNR and FQNEAQ (reference sequence). The J segment lost 3 bases and the V segment lost 3 bases, leaving 1 base of the junction unmatched. CDR3 bases: TGTGCCAGCAGCTTGGGGACTAGCGGGGAAGAGACCCAGTACTTC. Translation: CASSLGTSGEETQYF. The full variable domain, rest sourced from reference TRBV7-9 and TRBJ2-5, is DTGVSQNPRHKITKRGQNVTFRCDPISEHNRLYWYRQTLGQGPEFLTYFQNEAQLEKSRLLSDRFSAERPKGSFSTLEIQRTEQGDSAMYLCASSLGTSGEETQYFGPGTRLLVL.

This chain links TRBV2 with TRBJ2-3; 8 bases agree with TRBD2. Germline CDR1 SNHLY, CDR2 FYNNEI. V lost 7 bases, J lost 4 bases, and 4 bases stayed unmatched. This CDR3 spans 13 amino acids. CDR3 sequence: CASTGGRSDTQYF. The DNA of the CDR3 is TGTGCCAGCACCGGCGGGAGGTCAGATACGCAGTATTTT.

The genes are TRBV28 and TRBJ1-5; 9 bases agree with TRBD1. V was pared by 6 bases and J by 4 bases, with 4 bases of the junction left unmatched. Germline V gene lookup returns CDR1 MDHEN and CDR2 SYDVKM. CDR3 length equals 14 residues. CDR3 in DNA: TGTGCCAGCAGACTAGGGACAGGGAATCAGCCCCAGCATTTT. As protein: CASRLGTGNQPQHF. Full variable domain (missing parts from reference TRBV28 and TRBJ1-5): DVKVTQSSRYLVKRTGEKVFLECVQDMDHENMFWYRQDPGLGLRLIYFSYDVKMKEKGDIPEGYSVSREKKERFSLILESASTNQTSMYLCASRLGTGNQPQHFGDGTRLSIL.

This clone was counted a single time. This chain uses TRBV19 with TRBJ1-6; no reliable D call. Germline CDR1 and CDR2: LNHDA and SQIVND (reference sequence). This CDR3 is 17 amino acids long. Trimming left V 0 bases short and J 0 bases short, with 9 bases between. CDR3 DNA: TGTGCCAGTAGTATAGATTTGGTGAGCTCCTATAATTCACCCCTCCACTTT. It specifies CASSIDLVSSYNSPLHF. The full variable domain, in which reference TRBV19 and TRBJ1-6 provide the parts outside the CDR3, is DGGITQSPKYLFRKEGQNVTLSCEQNLNHDAMYWYRQDPGQGLRLIYYSQIVNDFQKGDIAEGYSVSREKKESFPLTVTSAQKNPTAFYLCASSIDLVSSYNSPLHFGNGTRLTVT.

The V call is TRBV4-3, the J call TRBJ1-2; 8 positions agree with TRBD1. The CDR3 has 15 residues. CDR1 is LGHNA and CDR2 is YSLEER in the germline V gene. The trim removed 4 bases at V and 3 bases at J, leaving 7 bases unmatched. The CDR3 bases are TGCGCCAGCAGCCCCGGGACAGGCGGTGACTATGGCTACACCTTC. It yields the protein CASSPGTGGDYGYTF.

The chain has TRBV11-2 and TRBJ1-1, with D hard to call. There are 16 residues in the CDR3. The V gene's germline CDR1 is SGHAT and CDR2 FQNNGV. V was clipped by 2 bases and J by 5 bases, with 18 bases between them. CDR3: CASSLIGQPEGTEAFF. The CDR3 DNA is TGTGCCAGCAGCTTAATTGGCCAACCCGAGGGTACTGAAGCTTTCTTT.

The V gene is TRBV6-5, the J gene TRBJ1-1; tentative D call: TRBD1 (6 bases). The germline V gene encodes CDR1 MNHEY and CDR2 SVGAGI. V lost 6 bases and J lost 5, with 16 bases in between. The CDR3 sequence is 14 residues long. For the CDR3, the DNA is TGTGCCAGCAGCTGGGGGGGGGCTGGGACTGAAGCTTTCTTT. As protein: CASSWGGAGTEAFF.

The genes are TRBV27 and TRBJ2-1; 13 bases are shared with TRBD2. There are 16 residues in the CDR3. V lost 5 bases and J lost 4; bases outside the gene matches: 5. Germline V gives CDR1 MNHEY, CDR2 SMNVEV (reference sequence). The CDR3 coding sequence is TGTGCCAGCAGTCCGCCGGGACTAGCGGGGTACAATGAGCAGTTCTTC. Its translation is CASSPPGLAGYNEQFF.

The J gene is TRBJ2-7, the V gene TRBV21-1; the table's TRBD2 call for D was not verified on the DNA. TRBV21-1 constitutes a pseudogene. The CDR3 is 15 amino acids. The CDR3 loop is CASSKSRTSSREQYF. The CDR3 region has the DNA TGTGCCAGCAGCAAATCCCGGACTAGCAGCCGCGAGCAGTACTTC.

The chain joins TRBV4-3 to TRBJ1-1, with D unclear. V was cut by 0 bases and J by 1 base, with 6 bases left in between. The CDR3 has 14 residues. The V gene's germline CDR1 is LGHNA and CDR2 YSLEER. This CDR3 reads CASSQDGGNTEAFF. In DNA, the CDR3 is TGCGCCAGCAGCCAAGATGGCGGGAACACTGAAGCTTTCTTT.

The rearrangement uses TRBV4-3 and TRBJ2-3; 14 nucleotides agree with TRBD2. The CDR3 totals 21 residues. Trimming at V came to 0 bases and at J to 4 bases, leaving 15 bases not matched to a gene. Germline CDR1 reads LGHNA; CDR2 reads YSLEER. The CDR3: CASSQDRPSGTSGGPSDTQYF. In nucleotides, the CDR3 is TGCGCCAGCAGCCAAGATCGTCCCTCGGGGACTAGCGGGGGCCCGTCAGATACGCAGTATTTT.

V gene TRBV27 combines with J gene TRBJ2-1; 15 nucleotides line up with TRBD2. V was clipped by 5 bases and J by 6 bases; unmatched bases: 5. CDR1 is MNHEY and CDR2 is SMNVEV in the germline V gene (reference sequence). This CDR3 has 16 residues. The CDR3 region has the DNA TGTGCCAGCAGTCCGGGACTAGCGGGAGGTCCCAATGAGCAGTTCTTC. This gives the protein CASSPGLAGGPNEQFF.

The chain carries TRBV7-3 and TRBJ2-1; 7 bases are a match to TRBD2. Losses at the gene ends were 6 bases for V and 7 bases for J; bases not matched to a gene: 18. This CDR3 is built from 17 residues. Germline-derived CDR1 and CDR2 are SGHTA and FQGTGA. The CDR3 nucleotides are TGTGCCAGCAGTTCCTCAGGTTTCGCTAGCGGAGAGAATGAGCAGTTCTTC. Translation gives CASSSSGFASGENEQFF. The full variable domain, with the rest looked up from reference TRBV7-3 and TRBJ2-1, is GAGVSQTPSNKVTEKGKYVELRCDPISGHTALYWYRQSLGQGPEFLIYFQGTGAADDSGLPNDRFFAVRPEGSVSTLKIQRTERGDSAVYLCASSSSGFASGENEQFFGPGTRLTVL.